This passage covers 5 T cell receptor beta chains from one sample sequenced in a study of graft-versus-host responses after intestinal transplantation. Profiling relied on immunoSEQ multiplex PCR, and the TCRdb table lists in-frame clones only, not all of them. The sample lists about 130,000 clones, approximately 94% seen once, with under 0.2% in the top ten. The antigens for these receptors are not known. The specimen was unstimulated CD4+ T cells sorted from spleen or lymph node cells, collected before intestinal transplant. The receptors derive from a human donor who received an intestinal transplant.

The V gene is TRBV5-3, the J gene TRBJ2-1; no clear D gene. TRBV5-3 is designated an ORF whose function remains uncertain. Trimming took 1 base from V and 4 from J, leaving 12 bases between them. The CDR3 is 15 residues long. DNA of the CDR3: TGTGCCAGAAGCTTGAGGACGGACCGATACAATGAGCAGTTCTTC. Protein product: CARSLRTDRYNEQFF.

The chain recombines TRBV11-2 with TRBJ1-1; 7 bases map to TRBD1. Germline CDR1 reads SGHAT; CDR2 reads FQNNGV. CDR3 length equals 17 residues. The V gene end was trimmed by 0 bases and the J gene end by 0 bases; junction bases not matched to a gene: 7. This chain's CDR3 is CASSLDGDRVMNTEAFF. The DNA of the CDR3 is TGTGCCAGCAGCTTAGATGGAGACAGGGTAATGAACACTGAAGCTTTCTTT.

This clone was observed a single time. This chain joins TRBV9 and TRBJ2-1; TRBD2 aligns across 10 bases. The length of the CDR3 is 14 residues. Germline CDR1 reads SGDLS; CDR2 reads YYNGEE. J gave up 8 bases and V 4 bases, and 6 bases lay outside the gene matches. CDR3 in amino acids: CASSLSGGAYEQFF. Here the CDR3 DNA reads TGTGCCAGCAGCTTGAGCGGGGGGGCTTATGAGCAGTTCTTC.

The rearrangement joins TRBV9 to TRBJ1-2, with TRBD1 matching over 7 bases. Germline CDR1 SGDLS, CDR2 YYNGEE. The CDR3 covers 13 residues. V dropped 10 bases and J dropped 3; count of bases not matched to a gene: 9. CDR3 loop: CASKRDSYYGYTF. Here the CDR3 DNA reads TGTGCCTCCAAGAGGGACAGTTACTATGGCTACACCTTC. The full variable domain, in which reference TRBV9 and TRBJ1-2 provide the parts outside the CDR3, is DSGVTQTPKHLITATGQRVTLRCSPRSGDLSVYWYQQSLDQGLQFLIQYYNGEERAKGNILERFSAQQFPDLHSELNLSSLELGDSALYFCASKRDSYYGYTFGSGTRLTVV.

The V and J genes are TRBV30 and TRBJ1-1; no clear D gene. This CDR3 spans 11 amino acids. CDR1 is GTSNPN, CDR2 SVGIG, per germline (reference sequence). Trimming cost V 3 bases and J 2 bases, with 4 bases left between them. For the CDR3, the DNA is TGTGCCTGGAGCAGAAACACTGAAGCTTTCTTT. Protein sequence: CAWSRNTEAFF.